Listed below are T cell receptor beta chains from one sample, sequenced in a study of early T cells in non-severe SARS-CoV-2 infection. TCRdb re-analysed the 5' RACE reads in MiXCR, keeping a single row per CDR3 protein. The sample yields about 35,000 distinct CDR3 sequences, about 5.5% seen once. The sample was whole blood, taken at baseline. The receptors originated from an adult who was a healthcare worker with PCR-confirmed SARS-CoV-2 infection or an uninfected control (not recorded which). CDR3s include the opening cysteine and the closing phenylalanine or tryptophan. A D gene is named only where the DNA matches it firmly. Size is stated for part of the rows, as once, few or many counts, or as a class when the clone is expanded.

TRBJ2-5 | TRBD2 | 17 | many | TRBV10-1 | CASHAWLAVNLQETQYF | TGCGCCAGCCATGCGTGGCTAGCGGTAAACCTCCAAGAGACCCAGTACTTC
TRBJ2-7 | NA | 13 | many | TRBV25-1 | CASSETVSYEQYF | TGTGCCAGCAGTGAGACAGTCTCCTACGAGCAGTACTTC
TRBJ2-1 | TRBD2 | 15 | many | TRBV19 | CASTSFPRAGGERVF | TGTGCCAGTACCTCCTTTCCCCGCGCGGGAGGGGAGAGGGTCTTC
TRBJ1-3 | NA | 13 | many | TRBV20-1 | CSARSKGWGTIYF | TGCAGTGCCCGCTCGAAGGGGTGGGGCACCATATATTTT
TRBJ2-7 | NA | 12 | many | TRBV29-1 | CSVVRGSREQYF | TGCAGCGTGGTGAGGGGGTCGCGAGAGCAGTACTTC
TRBJ1-2 | NA | 13 | NA | TRBV7-2 | CASSLAHNRGYTF | TGTGCCAGCAGCTTAGCGCATAATCGGGGCTACACCTTC
TRBJ2-3 | NA | 16 | many | TRBV4-1 | CASSQPGRESTDTQYF | TGCGCCAGCAGCCAACCAGGCCGGGAAAGCACAGATACGCAGTATTTT
TRBJ2-1 | TRBD1 | 15 | NA | TRBV12-3/TRBV12-4 | CASRTNRGAGIEQFF | TGTGCCAGCAGGACCAACAGGGGCGCAGGGATTGAGCAGTTCTTC
TRBJ2-5 | NA | 12 | many | TRBV7-6 | CASNGLQETQYF | TGTGCCAGCAACGGACTCCAAGAGACCCAGTACTTC
TRBJ2-7 | NA | 13 | many | TRBV20-1 | CSARSAGPYEQYF | TGCAGTGCAAGATCGGCGGGTCCCTACGAGCAGTACTTC
TRBJ2-6 | NA | 19 | NA | TRBV4-1 | CASSQPQGRGTKGANVLTF | TGCGCCAGCAGCCAACCCCAGGGGCGGGGTACCAAGGGGGCCAACGTCCTGACTTTC
TRBJ2-7 | TRBD2 | 17 | many | TRBV10-3 | CAISEWPGGAISNEQYF | TGTGCCATCAGTGAATGGCCCGGGGGGGCCATTTCAAACGAGCAGTACTTC
TRBJ1-2 | NA | 13 | many | TRBV11-2 | CASSRGRGDGYTF | TGTGCCAGCAGCCGAGGCCGAGGGGATGGCTACACCTTC
TRBJ2-7 | NA | 14 | many | TRBV15 | CATSRIPLAHEQYF | TGTGCCACCAGCAGAATCCCTCTAGCGCACGAGCAGTACTTC
TRBJ2-3 | TRBD2 | 14 | NA | TRBV7-9 | CASSFSGGTDTQYF | TGTGCCAGCAGCTTTAGCGGGGGCACAGATACGCAGTATTTT
TRBJ1-2 | NA | 14 | many | TRBV7-2 | CASSLHAGNYGYTF | TGTGCCAGCAGCTTACATGCAGGGAACTATGGCTACACCTTC
TRBJ1-1 | NA | 11 | many | TRBV2 | CASSVDTEAFF | TGTGCCAGCAGTGTGGACACTGAAGCTTTCTTT
TRBJ2-2 | TRBD2 | 16 | many | TRBV6-2/TRBV6-3 | CASSYLGLARAGELFF | TGTGCCAGCAGTTACCTCGGACTAGCCCGGGCCGGGGAGCTGTTTTTT
TRBJ2-7 | NA | 14 | many | TRBV29-1 | CSVESGAGYYEQYF | TGCAGCGTTGAGTCCGGGGCGGGATACTACGAGCAGTACTTC
TRBJ1-1 | NA | 16 | many | TRBV14 | CASSHLMTALNTEAFF | TGTGCCAGCAGCCACCTTATGACAGCCTTGAACACTGAAGCTTTCTTT
TRBJ1-4 | NA | 12 | NA | TRBV12-3/TRBV12-4 | CASSFFGEKLFF | TGTGCCAGCAGTTTTTTCGGCGAAAAACTGTTTTTT
TRBJ1-5 | NA | 15 | NA | TRBV19 | CASSQETAPGGSQHF | TGTGCCAGTAGTCAAGAGACAGCCCCGGGGGGATCCCAGCATTTT
TRBJ1-1 | TRBD1 | 14 | many | TRBV12-3/TRBV12-4 | CASSIWDRGPLAFF | TGTGCCAGCAGCATATGGGACAGGGGGCCGTTGGCTTTCTTT
TRBJ2-3 | NA | 13 | many | TRBV7-6 | CASSSLRGTTQYF | TGTGCCAGCAGCAGCCTAAGGGGCACTACGCAGTATTTT
TRBJ2-2 | TRBD1 | 18 | many | TRBV10-3 | CAISDSRGTGVSAGELFF | TGTGCCATCAGTGACTCACGAGGGACAGGGGTGTCAGCCGGGGAGCTGTTTTTT
TRBJ2-2 | NA | 17 | many | TRBV6-1 | CATPAGRALSNTGELFF | TGTGCCACTCCCGCGGGCAGGGCATTGTCGAACACCGGGGAGCTGTTTTTT
TRBJ1-1 | TRBD1 | 13 | NA | TRBV5-6 | CASTKQGGTEAFF | TGTGCCAGCACCAAACAGGGGGGCACTGAAGCTTTCTTT
TRBJ1-1 | NA | 15 | few | TRBV7-9 | CASSSTRRGGTEAFF | TGTGCCAGCAGCTCCACCCGCCGAGGGGGCACTGAAGCTTTCTTT
TRBJ2-3 | NA | 14 | many | TRBV6-1 | CASSEGRGADTQYF | TGTGCCAGCAGTGAAGGCAGGGGGGCAGATACGCAGTATTTT